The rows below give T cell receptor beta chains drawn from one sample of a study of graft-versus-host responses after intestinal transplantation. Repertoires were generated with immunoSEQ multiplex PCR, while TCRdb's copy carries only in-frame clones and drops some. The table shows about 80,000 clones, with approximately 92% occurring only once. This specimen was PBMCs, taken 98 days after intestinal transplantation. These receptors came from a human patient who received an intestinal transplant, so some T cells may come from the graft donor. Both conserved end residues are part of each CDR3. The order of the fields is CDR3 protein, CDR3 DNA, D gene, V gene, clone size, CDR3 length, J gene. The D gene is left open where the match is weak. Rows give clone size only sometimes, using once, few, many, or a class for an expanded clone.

cdr3_aa: CASSLDGLARDTQYF
cdr3_nt: TGCGCCAGCAGCTTGGACGGACTAGCCAGGGATACGCAGTATTTT
d_call: TRBD2
v_call: TRBV5-1
clone_size: .
cdr3_length: 15
j_call: TRBJ2-3

cdr3_aa: CASNRWDPTDTQYF
cdr3_nt: TGTGCCAGTAACCGCTGGGATCCCACAGATACGCAGTATTTT
d_call: .
v_call: TRBV19
clone_size: .
cdr3_length: 14
j_call: TRBJ2-3

cdr3_aa: CASSQRTLRQETQYF
cdr3_nt: TGCGCCAGCAGCCAACGAACCCTGCGACAAGAGACCCAGTACTTC
d_call: .
v_call: TRBV4-1
clone_size: .
cdr3_length: 15
j_call: TRBJ2-5

cdr3_aa: CASSPDRADQPQHF
cdr3_nt: TGTGCCAGCTCTCCAGACAGGGCGGATCAGCCCCAGCATTTT
d_call: TRBD1
v_call: TRBV18
clone_size: .
cdr3_length: 14
j_call: TRBJ1-5

cdr3_aa: CAISTTGGDQPQHF
cdr3_nt: TGTGCCATCAGTACCACAGGGGGCGATCAGCCCCAGCATTTT
d_call: TRBD1
v_call: TRBV10-3
clone_size: few
cdr3_length: 14
j_call: TRBJ1-5

cdr3_aa: CATTKDGSYEQYF
cdr3_nt: TGTGCCACTACGAAGGACGGCTCCTACGAGCAGTACTTC
d_call: .
v_call: TRBV6-1
clone_size: .
cdr3_length: 13
j_call: TRBJ2-7

cdr3_aa: CASSFWGNEQFF
cdr3_nt: TGTGCCAGCAGTTTTTGGGGCAATGAGCAGTTCTTC
d_call: .
v_call: TRBV27
clone_size: .
cdr3_length: 12
j_call: TRBJ2-1

cdr3_aa: CASREDLRGGEQYF
cdr3_nt: TGTGCCAGCAGAGAGGACCTGCGAGGGGGAGAGCAGTACTTC
d_call: .
v_call: TRBV13
clone_size: .
cdr3_length: 14
j_call: TRBJ2-7

cdr3_aa: CASSEVARLRNQETQYF
cdr3_nt: TGTGCCAGCAGTGAAGTCGCGCGCCTCCGAAACCAAGAGACCCAGTACTTC
d_call: .
v_call: TRBV6-1
clone_size: .
cdr3_length: 17
j_call: TRBJ2-5

cdr3_aa: CASREMTGGPYYEQYF
cdr3_nt: TGTGCCAGCAGGGAAATGACAGGAGGGCCCTATTACGAGCAGTACTTC
d_call: .
v_call: TRBV28
clone_size: .
cdr3_length: 16
j_call: TRBJ2-7

cdr3_aa: CASRNGDSQLKGYTF
cdr3_nt: TGTGCCAGCAGGAATGGGGACAGTCAACTAAAGGGCTACACCTTC
d_call: TRBD1
v_call: TRBV2
clone_size: .
cdr3_length: 15
j_call: TRBJ1-2

cdr3_aa: CASSLSGWAYEQYF
cdr3_nt: TGTGCCAGCAGTTTATCAGGGTGGGCCTACGAGCAGTACTTC
d_call: .
v_call: TRBV27
clone_size: .
cdr3_length: 14
j_call: TRBJ2-7

cdr3_aa: CASSGSYEQYF
cdr3_nt: TGTGCCAGCAGTGGTTCCTACGAGCAGTACTTC
d_call: .
v_call: TRBV6-6
clone_size: .
cdr3_length: 11
j_call: TRBJ2-7

cdr3_aa: CASSLSAESNEKLFF
cdr3_nt: TGTGCCAGCAGTTTATCGGCAGAATCTAATGAAAAACTGTTTTTT
d_call: .
v_call: TRBV27
clone_size: .
cdr3_length: 15
j_call: TRBJ1-4

cdr3_aa: CASSKGLAGGLTGELFF
cdr3_nt: TGCGCCAGCAGCAAAGGACTAGCGGGAGGGCTCACCGGGGAGCTGTTTTTT
d_call: TRBD2
v_call: TRBV5-1
clone_size: .
cdr3_length: 17
j_call: TRBJ2-2

cdr3_aa: CASSQELQGGHEQFF
cdr3_nt: TGCGCCAGCAGCCAAGAATTACAGGGAGGACATGAGCAGTTCTTC
d_call: .
v_call: TRBV4-1
clone_size: once
cdr3_length: 15
j_call: TRBJ2-1

cdr3_aa: CASSPPTGGMKTQYF
cdr3_nt: TGTGCCAGCAGCCCGCCGACAGGGGGCATGAAGACCCAGTACTTC
d_call: TRBD1
v_call: TRBV7-9
clone_size: .
cdr3_length: 15
j_call: TRBJ2-5

cdr3_aa: CASSAGRGTEAFF
cdr3_nt: TGTGCCAGCAGTGCGGGGCGGGGAACTGAAGCTTTCTTT
d_call: .
v_call: TRBV2
clone_size: few
cdr3_length: 13
j_call: TRBJ1-1

cdr3_aa: CASSLRGSSGNTIYF
cdr3_nt: TGTGCCAGCAGTTTACGGGGGAGCTCTGGAAACACCATATATTTT
d_call: .
v_call: TRBV27
clone_size: .
cdr3_length: 15
j_call: TRBJ1-3

cdr3_aa: CASSELAVGGPDTQYF
cdr3_nt: TGTGCCAGCAGTGAACTCGCGGTGGGAGGTCCGGATACGCAGTATTTT
d_call: .
v_call: TRBV6-1
clone_size: .
cdr3_length: 16
j_call: TRBJ2-3

cdr3_aa: CASSLQNTEAFF
cdr3_nt: TGTGCCAGCAGCTTACAGAACACTGAAGCTTTCTTT
d_call: .
v_call: TRBV7-9
clone_size: .
cdr3_length: 12
j_call: TRBJ1-1

cdr3_aa: CSVVVVSSYEQYF
cdr3_nt: TGCAGCGTTGTTGTGGTAAGCTCCTACGAGCAGTACTTC
d_call: .
v_call: TRBV29-1
clone_size: .
cdr3_length: 13
j_call: TRBJ2-7